This T cell receptor beta chain was sequenced during a study of immune evolution from preneoplasia to lung adenocarcinoma. Regarding the study as a whole: Top clone share appeared to fall from AAH through AIS, MIA, adenocarcinoma. Normal lung had highest clonality; later lesions appeared denser, more diverse.

The repertoire was sequenced with immunoSEQ multiplex PCR; TCRdb's copy has only in-frame clones and lacks some. The data hold more than 4,000 clones, with approximately 84% observed a single time. Remarks on this clone: Its antigen remains unknown.

This sequence was found in a person between 50 and 69 years old with lung adenocarcinoma. Sequenced input: FFPE normal lung tissue adjacent to the tumor.

This chain's CDR3 is CASSVLAGGYGYTF. In DNA, the CDR3 is TGTGCCAGCAGTGTCCTCGCAGGAGGCTATGGCTACACCTTC. The chain joins TRBV2 to TRBJ1-2; D is undetermined. This CDR3 comprises 14 residues. Trimming shortened V by 4 bases and J by 4 bases, and 13 bases separated the two germline ends. The germline CDR1 and CDR2 sequences are SNHLY and FYNNEI.